Described below is a single T cell receptor (beta chain) sequence and its context. The sample belongs to a study of CD8 T cells in Susac syndrome. Random-hexamer reverse transcription was applied to about 0.5 to 1 ug RNA. The method of amplification for TCR beta CDR3 was immunoSEQ multiplex PCR, covering 54 Vbeta and 13 Jbeta. MiXCR, applied by TCRdb to the immunoSEQ multiplex PCR reads, yields one record per CDR3 protein. This sample has some 300,000 distinct CDR3 sequences, with roughly 85% found just once. This CDR3 contains 15 residues. Germline loops: CDR1 MNHEY, CDR2 SMNVEV (reference sequence). The V end lost 4 bases, the J end lost 2 bases, and 15 bases lay between the germline ends. Sequencing of TCR beta was performed on blood CD8+ T cells and on blood CD4+ T cells.

Sequenced material: CD8+ T cells from PBMCs. The gene calls are TRBV27 and TRBJ2-7; either TRBD1 or TRBD2 may fit D (6 bases each). This TCR came from a human donor with multiple sclerosis. The CDR3 region is CASSSDNRGPYEQYF. The CDR3 DNA reads TGTGCCAGCAGTTCGGACAACCGGGGGCCCTACGAGCAGTACTTC.